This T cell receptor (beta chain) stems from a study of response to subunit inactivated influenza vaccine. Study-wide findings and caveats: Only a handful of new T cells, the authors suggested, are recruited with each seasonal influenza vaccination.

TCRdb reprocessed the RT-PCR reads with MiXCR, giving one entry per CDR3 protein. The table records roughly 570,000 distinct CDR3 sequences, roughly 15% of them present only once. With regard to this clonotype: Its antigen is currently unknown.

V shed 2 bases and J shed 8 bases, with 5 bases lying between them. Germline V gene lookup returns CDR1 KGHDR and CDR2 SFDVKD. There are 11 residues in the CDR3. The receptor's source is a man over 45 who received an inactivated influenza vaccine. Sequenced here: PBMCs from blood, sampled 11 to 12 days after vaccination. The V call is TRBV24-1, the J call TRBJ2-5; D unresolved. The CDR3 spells CATSDWETQYF. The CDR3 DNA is TGTGCCACCAGTGATTGGGAAACCCAGTACTTC.